This TCR beta chain comes out of a study of blood T cell repertoires in COVID-19. Study context: COVID-19 samples from acute and convalescent phases originated in the United States, Italy and Spain. T cells, B-cell-depleted T cells, or PBMCs provided the cDNA or gDNA that served as material.

As originally analysed: Quantification of nucleated cells was approximated via reference gene primer amplification. Assay used: immunoSEQ multiplex PCR; TCRdb lists only in-frame clones, some missing. D and trimming come from the DNA, and the V and J calls and clone size come from that table. The sample holds about 42,000 clones, around 86% seen once. Germline CDR1 reads SNHLY; CDR2 reads FYNNEI. The V gene end was trimmed by 6 bases and the J gene end by 5 bases; junction bases not matched to a gene: 8. This CDR3 is built from 14 residues. The J gene is TRBJ1-2, the V gene TRBV2; TRBD1 aligns across 8 bases. The sample taken for sequencing was peripheral blood. The TCR sequence derives from a human donor in a cohort sampled during active COVID-19. The CDR3 DNA reads TGTGCCAGCAGGGCGGACAGGGAATTGTATGGCTACACCTTC. Its translation is CASRADRELYGYTF.